Included here is one T cell receptor beta chain sequence, with context. Its antigen is unidentified. The sample is drawn from a study of T cell repertoires in cytomegalovirus infection. TCRdb called the reads again in MiXCR, with one record for every CDR3 protein. Altogether under 600,000 distinct CDR3 sequences are present, more than 15% being singletons, with the ten largest covering around 25%. Study-wide findings and caveats: Frequencies of public TCR beta families were cumulated, and this identified carriers of CMV plus the relevant HLA.

The receptor comes from a human donor in good health (CMV status not recorded). Some clones in this sample may be carry-over from other donors' samples. Specimen: CD8+ T cells from PBMCs.

The CDR3 is CASSLSAGGPTDTQYF. In DNA, the CDR3 is TGTGCCAGCAGTTTATCGGCCGGCGGGCCCACAGATACGCAGTATTTT. This rearrangement joins TRBV27 to TRBJ2-3; a weak D match, TRBD2 (5 bases). The V gene lost 0 bases and the J gene lost 2 bases, with 12 bases spanning the gap. Germline V gene lookup returns CDR1 MNHEY and CDR2 SMNVEV (reference sequence). The CDR3 length is 16 residues.